Listed here is a single TCR beta chain. Its antigen is currently unknown. Breast cancer patients provided tissue from their axillary draining lymph nodes. TCRdb re-called the multiplex PCR reads with MiXCR, one entry per CDR3 protein. The data show 120,000 to 150,000 distinct CDR3 sequences, 32% seen once. The data derive from a study of breast tumors, draining lymph nodes, adjacent tissues. Study-wide results and limits: Tumor TCR diversity was below lymph nodes but above nontumor tissue. Luminal-like breast cancer showed significantly higher tumor–nontumor repertoire similarity than basal-like. Tumor T cell lymph node origin was a supported hypothesis, not proven. Most tumor T cells seemingly derive from lymph node, then expand in tumor.

The CDR3 is 16 residues long. The germline V gene has CDR1 SNHLY and CDR2 FYNNEI. The ends were cut back, 3 bases at V and 5 bases at J, with 19 bases in the middle. Sequencing input: axillary lymph node tissue. The chain joins TRBV2 to TRBJ2-5, with D tentatively TRBD2 (7 bases). The source is a female donor with breast cancer. Some clones in this sample may be carry-over from other donors' samples. CDR3 in amino acids: CASSDKGGGSSETQYF. Written as DNA, the CDR3 is TGTGCCAGCAGTGATAAGGGAGGGGGTAGCTCTGAGACCCAGTACTTC.